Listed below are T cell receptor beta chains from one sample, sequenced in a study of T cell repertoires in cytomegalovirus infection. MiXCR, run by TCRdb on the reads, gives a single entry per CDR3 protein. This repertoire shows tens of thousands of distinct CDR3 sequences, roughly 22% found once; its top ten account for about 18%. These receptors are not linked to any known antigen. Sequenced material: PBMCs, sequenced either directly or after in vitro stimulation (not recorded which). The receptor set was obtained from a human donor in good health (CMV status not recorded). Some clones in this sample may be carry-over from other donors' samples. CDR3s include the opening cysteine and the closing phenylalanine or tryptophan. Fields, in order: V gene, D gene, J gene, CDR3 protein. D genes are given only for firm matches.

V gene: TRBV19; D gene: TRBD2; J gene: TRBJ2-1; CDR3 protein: CASSSSGRSSGKGNEQFF
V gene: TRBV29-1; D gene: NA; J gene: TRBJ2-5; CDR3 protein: CSVMTAEETQYF
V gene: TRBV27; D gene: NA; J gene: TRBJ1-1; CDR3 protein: CASSLRLGATEAFF
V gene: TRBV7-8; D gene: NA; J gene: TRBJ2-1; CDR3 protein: CASSLFTEYNEQFF
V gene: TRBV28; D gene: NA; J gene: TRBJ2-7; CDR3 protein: CASSWLGHNYEQYF
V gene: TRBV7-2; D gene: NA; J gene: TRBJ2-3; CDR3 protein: CATTDYNTDTQYF
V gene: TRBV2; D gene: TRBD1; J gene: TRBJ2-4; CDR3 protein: CASGRDRGQDIQYF
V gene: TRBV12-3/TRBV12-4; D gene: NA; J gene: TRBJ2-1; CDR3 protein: CASKRLEGSLEQFF
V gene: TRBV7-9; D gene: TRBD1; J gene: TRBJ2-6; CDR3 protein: CASRPDRDRGPGANVLTF
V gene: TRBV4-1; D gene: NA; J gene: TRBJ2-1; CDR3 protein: CASSQVSSSYYNEQFF
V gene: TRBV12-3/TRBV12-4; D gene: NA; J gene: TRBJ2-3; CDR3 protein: CASSSIGTSRGADTQYF
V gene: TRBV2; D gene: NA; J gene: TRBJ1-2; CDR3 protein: CASRAIIRTAVRRGYTF
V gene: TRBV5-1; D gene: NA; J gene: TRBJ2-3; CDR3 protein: CASRPGDHPSSADTQYF
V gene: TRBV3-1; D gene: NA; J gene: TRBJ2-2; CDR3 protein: CASSQYSNTGELFF
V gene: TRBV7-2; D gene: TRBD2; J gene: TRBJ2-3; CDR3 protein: CASSDKSGGAGMADTQYF
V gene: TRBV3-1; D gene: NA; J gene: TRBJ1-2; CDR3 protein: CASSQRAAYGGYGYTF
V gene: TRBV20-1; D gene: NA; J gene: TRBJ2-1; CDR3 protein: CSATAGAAYNEQFF
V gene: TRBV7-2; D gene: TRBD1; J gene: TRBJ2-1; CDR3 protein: CASRRQGLNEQFF
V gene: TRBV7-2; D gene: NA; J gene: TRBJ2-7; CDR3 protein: CASSLGVSSYEQYF
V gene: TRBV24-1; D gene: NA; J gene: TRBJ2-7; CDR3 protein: CAAGGGSPYEQYF
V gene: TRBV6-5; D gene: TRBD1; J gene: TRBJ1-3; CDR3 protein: CASSYSINMQGARNTIYF
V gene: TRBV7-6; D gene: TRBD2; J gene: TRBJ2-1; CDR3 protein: CASSAGTSGGREQFF
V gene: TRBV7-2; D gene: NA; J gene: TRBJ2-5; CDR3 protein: CASSSSQGQTQYF
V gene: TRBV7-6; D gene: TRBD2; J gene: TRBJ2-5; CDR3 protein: CASSGVVGETNYF
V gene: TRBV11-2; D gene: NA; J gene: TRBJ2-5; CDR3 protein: CASSPGGLTQYF
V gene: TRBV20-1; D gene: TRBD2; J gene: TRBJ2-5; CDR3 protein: CSARLLAGESQETQYF
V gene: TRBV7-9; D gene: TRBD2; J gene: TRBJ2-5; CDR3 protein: CASSLGTSLGETQYF
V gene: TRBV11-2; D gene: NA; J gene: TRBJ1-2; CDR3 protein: CASSSKSVYTF
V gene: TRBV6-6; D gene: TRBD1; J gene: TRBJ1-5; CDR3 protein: CASRARGQGSDQPQHF
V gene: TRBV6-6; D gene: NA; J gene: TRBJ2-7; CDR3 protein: CASSYISKQYF
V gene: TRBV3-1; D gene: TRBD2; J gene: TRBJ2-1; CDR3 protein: CASSQLAGGRGEQFF
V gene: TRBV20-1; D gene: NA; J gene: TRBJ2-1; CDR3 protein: CSAVGRLLGSGNEQFF
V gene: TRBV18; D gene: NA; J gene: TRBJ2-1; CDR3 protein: CASSPRGFFNEQFF
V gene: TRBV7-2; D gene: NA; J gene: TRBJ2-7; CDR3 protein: CASSLARGSVHEQYF
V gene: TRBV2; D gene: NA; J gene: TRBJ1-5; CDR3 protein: CASSEEGIQPQHF